This T cell receptor (beta chain) was sequenced in a study of blood T cell repertoires in COVID-19. CDR1 is MDHEN and CDR2 is SYDVKM in the germline V gene. CDR3 length: 14 amino acids. After removal of 6 bases from V and 3 bases from J, the junction contained 5 bases not matched to a gene. Assay used: immunoSEQ multiplex PCR; TCRdb lists only in-frame clones, some missing. Among 91,000 or so clones listed, roughly 84% were seen once. This TCR came from a woman aged 55-70 years in a cohort sampled during active or convalescent COVID-19. The J gene is TRBJ2-3, the V gene TRBV28; TRBD2 agrees at 8 bases. The sample consisted of peripheral blood. The CDR3 sequence is CASSSPGGTDTQYF. CDR3 DNA: TGTGCCAGCAGCTCCCCGGGGGGGACAGATACGCAGTATTTT.